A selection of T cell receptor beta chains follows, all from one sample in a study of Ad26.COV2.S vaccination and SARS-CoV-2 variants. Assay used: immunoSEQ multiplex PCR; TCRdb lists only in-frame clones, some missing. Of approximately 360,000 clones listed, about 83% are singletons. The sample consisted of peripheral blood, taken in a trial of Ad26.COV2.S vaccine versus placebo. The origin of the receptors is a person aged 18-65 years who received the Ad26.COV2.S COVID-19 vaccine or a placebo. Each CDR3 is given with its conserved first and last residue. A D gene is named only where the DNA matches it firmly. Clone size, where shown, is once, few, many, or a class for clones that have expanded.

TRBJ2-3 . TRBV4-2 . CASSQEGRVADTDTQYF TGTGCCAGCAGCCAAGAAGGTCGAGTAGCGGACACAGATACGCAGTATTTT
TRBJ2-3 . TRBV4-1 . CASSLPGGRLGRGAGTDTQYF TGCGCCAGCAGCCTCCCTGGGGGGAGACTAGGGCGAGGGGCGGGCACAGATACGCAGTATTTT
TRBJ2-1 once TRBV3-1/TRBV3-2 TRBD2 CASSRGTSSYNEQFF TGTGCCAGCAGCCGAGGGACTAGCTCCTACAATGAGCAGTTCTTC
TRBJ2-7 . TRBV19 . CASSPTGYEQYF TGTGCCAGTAGTCCTACAGGGTACGAGCAGTACTTC
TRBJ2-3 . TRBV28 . CASSSLITDTQYF TGTGCCAGCAGCAGCCTGATCACAGATACGCAGTATTTT
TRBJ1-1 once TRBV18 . CASSPDRMNTEAFF TGTGCCAGCTCACCAGACAGGATGAACACTGAAGCTTTCTTT
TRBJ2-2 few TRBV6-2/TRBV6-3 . CASSWVNTGELFF TGTGCCAGCAGTTGGGTCAACACCGGGGAGCTGTTTTTT
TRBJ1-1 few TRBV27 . CASSSRGGANTEAFF TGTGCCAGCAGTTCCCGCGGAGGGGCCAACACTGAAGCTTTCTTT
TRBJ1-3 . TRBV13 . CASSLSRWLSGNTIYF TGTGCCAGCAGCTTATCCCGGTGGCTCTCTGGAAACACCATATATTTT
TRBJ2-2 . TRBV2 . CASSEEHFRGTGELFF TGTGCCAGCAGTGAAGAACACTTCAGAGGCACCGGGGAGCTGTTTTTT
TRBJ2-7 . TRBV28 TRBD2 CASNLEGPGGRRNEQYF TGTGCCAGCAACTTAGAGGGCCCTGGCGGGAGGAGGAACGAGCAGTACTTC
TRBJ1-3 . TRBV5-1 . CASSRGGGWGNTIYF TGCGCCAGCAGCCGCGGCGGGGGATGGGGAAACACCATATATTTT
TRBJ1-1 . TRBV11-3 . CASCRYRRNLSEAFF TGTGCCAGCTGCCGGTATAGGCGGAATTTATCTGAAGCTTTCTTT
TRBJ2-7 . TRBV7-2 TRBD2 CASSLGTSGGYEQYF TGTGCCAGCAGCTTAGGGACTAGCGGGGGTTACGAGCAGTACTTC
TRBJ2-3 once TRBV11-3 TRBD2 CASSPRLAGVGDTQYF TGTGCCAGCAGCCCCCGACTAGCGGGAGTAGGAGATACGCAGTATTTT
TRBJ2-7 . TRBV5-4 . CASSRQGYEQYF TGTGCCAGCAGCCGACAAGGCTACGAGCAGTACTTC
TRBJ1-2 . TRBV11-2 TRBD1 CASSRTGRRDYGYTF TGTGCCAGCAGCCGGACAGGGAGAAGGGACTATGGCTACACCTTC
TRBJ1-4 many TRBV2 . CASVGTLPEKLFF TGTGCCAGCGTCGGGACATTACCGGAAAAACTGTTTTTT
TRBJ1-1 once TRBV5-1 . CASSLGSNRANTEAFF TGCGCCAGCAGCTTGGGGTCCAATCGGGCTAACACTGAAGCTTTCTTT
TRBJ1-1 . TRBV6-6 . CASSQTGNTEAFF TGTGCCAGCAGCCAGACAGGGAACACTGAAGCTTTCTTT
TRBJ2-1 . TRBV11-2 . CASSFGGPFNEQFF TGTGCCAGCAGCTTCGGAGGGCCTTTCAATGAGCAGTTCTTC
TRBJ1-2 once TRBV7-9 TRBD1 CASTLGQGANGYTF TGTGCCAGCACCCTGGGACAGGGGGCGAATGGCTACACCTTC
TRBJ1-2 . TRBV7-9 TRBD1 CASSPGQGAYGYTF TGTGCCAGCAGCCCGGGACAGGGAGCCTATGGCTACACCTTC
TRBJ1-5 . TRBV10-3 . CAISEGGVYSNQPQHF TGTGCCATCAGTGAGGGAGGGGTCTATAGCAATCAGCCCCAGCATTTT
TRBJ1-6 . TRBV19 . CASRTVAVSYNSPLHF TGTGCCAGTAGGACGGTGGCAGTCTCCTATAATTCACCCCTCCACTTT
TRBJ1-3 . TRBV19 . CASSIDPGNTIYF TGTGCCAGTAGTATAGATCCAGGCAACACCATATATTTT
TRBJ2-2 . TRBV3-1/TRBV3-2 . CASSLSGELFF TGTGCCAGCAGCCTGAGCGGGGAGCTGTTTTTT
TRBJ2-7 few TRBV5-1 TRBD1 CASSSRQGPLSYEQYF TGCGCCAGCAGCTCAAGACAGGGGCCCCTATCCTACGAGCAGTACTTC
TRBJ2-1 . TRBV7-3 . CASSISLNNEQFF TGTGCCAGCAGCATCAGTTTGAACAATGAGCAGTTCTTC
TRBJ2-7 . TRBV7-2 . CASSLDPGRTYEQYF TGTGCCAGCAGCTTAGACCCCGGGCGGACCTACGAGCAGTACTTC
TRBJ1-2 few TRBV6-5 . CASSFRGPNYGYTF TGTGCCAGCAGTTTTCGGGGCCCTAACTATGGCTACACCTTC
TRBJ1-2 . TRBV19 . CASSINIQPGGYTF TGTGCCAGTAGTATCAACATCCAGCCTGGAGGCTACACCTTC
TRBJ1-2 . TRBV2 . CASVNRYFNYGYTF TGTGCCAGCGTGAACCGCTACTTCAACTATGGCTACACCTTC
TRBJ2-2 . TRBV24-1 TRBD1 CATSPRDRDTGELFF TGTGCCACCAGTCCCCGGGACAGGGACACCGGGGAGCTGTTTTTT
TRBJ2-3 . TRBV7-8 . CASSPRRLGTDTQYF TGTGCCAGCTCCCCTAGGCGCTTGGGCACAGATACGCAGTATTTT
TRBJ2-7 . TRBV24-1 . CATSPGVGYEQYF TGTGCCACCAGTCCCGGGGTAGGCTACGAGCAGTACTTC
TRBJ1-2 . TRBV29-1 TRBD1 CSATGVDGYTF TGCAGCGCCACAGGGGTCGATGGCTACACCTTC
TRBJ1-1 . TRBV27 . CASSYKANTEAFF TGTGCCAGCAGTTATAAAGCAAACACTGAAGCTTTCTTT
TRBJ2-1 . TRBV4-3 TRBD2 CASSHFSGGSDEQFF TGCGCCAGCAGCCACTTTAGCGGGGGCAGTGATGAGCAGTTCTTC
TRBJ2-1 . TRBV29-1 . CSARRTLVNEQFF TGCAGCGCCCGGAGAACATTGGTGAATGAGCAGTTCTTC
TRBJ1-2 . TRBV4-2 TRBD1 CASSQLRDSQGYTF TGTGCCAGCAGCCAACTCCGGGACAGTCAAGGCTACACCTTC
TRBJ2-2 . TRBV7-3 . CASSLTAAGLAGELFF TGTGCCAGCAGCTTAACCGCTGCGGGGTTGGCCGGGGAGCTGTTTTTT
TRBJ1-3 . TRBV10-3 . CAIKEQASGNTIYF TGTGCCATCAAGGAACAGGCCTCTGGAAACACCATATATTTT
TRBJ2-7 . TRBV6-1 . CASSDAVVDEQYF TGTGCCAGCAGTGACGCAGTTGTTGACGAGCAGTACTTC
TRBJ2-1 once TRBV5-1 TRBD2 CASSLTSGRGNEQFF TGCGCCAGCAGCTTAACTAGCGGGAGGGGCAATGAGCAGTTCTTC